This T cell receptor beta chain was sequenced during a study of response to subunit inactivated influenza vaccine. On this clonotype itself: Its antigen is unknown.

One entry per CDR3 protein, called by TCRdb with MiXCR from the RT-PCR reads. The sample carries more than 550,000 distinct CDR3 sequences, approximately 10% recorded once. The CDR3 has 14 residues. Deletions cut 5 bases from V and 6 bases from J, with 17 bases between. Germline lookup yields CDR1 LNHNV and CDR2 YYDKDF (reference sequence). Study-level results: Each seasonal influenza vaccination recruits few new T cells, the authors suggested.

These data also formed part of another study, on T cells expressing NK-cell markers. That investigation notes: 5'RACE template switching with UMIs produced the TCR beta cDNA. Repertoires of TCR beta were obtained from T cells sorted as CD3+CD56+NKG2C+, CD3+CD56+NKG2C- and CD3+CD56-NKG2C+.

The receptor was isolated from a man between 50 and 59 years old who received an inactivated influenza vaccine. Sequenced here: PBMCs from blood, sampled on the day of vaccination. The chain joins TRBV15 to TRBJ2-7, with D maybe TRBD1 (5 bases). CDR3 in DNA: TGTGCCACCAGCCCAGCTAGGGGAAGGGGCGAGCAGTACTTC. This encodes CATSPARGRGEQYF.